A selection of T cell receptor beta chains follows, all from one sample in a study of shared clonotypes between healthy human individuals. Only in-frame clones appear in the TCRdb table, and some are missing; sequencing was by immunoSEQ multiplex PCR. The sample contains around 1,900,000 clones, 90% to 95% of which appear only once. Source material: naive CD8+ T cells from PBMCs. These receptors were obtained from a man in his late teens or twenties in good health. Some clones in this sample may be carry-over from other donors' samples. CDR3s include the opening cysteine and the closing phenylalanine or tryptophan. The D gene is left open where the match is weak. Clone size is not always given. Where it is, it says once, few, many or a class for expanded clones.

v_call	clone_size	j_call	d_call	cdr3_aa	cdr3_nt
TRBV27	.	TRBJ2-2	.	CASSLSVARGELFF	TGTGCCAGCAGTCTATCAGTAGCGCGGGGGGAGCTGTTTTTT
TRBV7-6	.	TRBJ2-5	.	CASSLAYKETQYF	TGTGCCAGCAGCTTAGCATACAAGGAGACCCAGTACTTC
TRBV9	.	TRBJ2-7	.	CASSVYSRRALGEQYF	TGTGCCAGCAGCGTCTACTCTCGCAGGGCCCTTGGGGAGCAGTACTTC
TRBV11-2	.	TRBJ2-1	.	CASSLVLALRNEQFF	TGTGCCAGCAGCTTAGTTTTAGCGCTACGTAATGAGCAGTTCTTC
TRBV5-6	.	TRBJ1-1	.	CASSFGAEAFF	TGTGCCAGCAGCTTCGGGGCTGAAGCTTTCTTT
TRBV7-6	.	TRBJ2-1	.	CASSLIQSREAPYNEQFF	TGTGCCAGCAGCTTAATCCAATCCAGGGAGGCTCCCTACAATGAGCAGTTCTTC
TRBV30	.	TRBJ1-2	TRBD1	CAWSGRDRGIYGYTF	TGTGCCTGGAGTGGACGGGACAGGGGGATCTATGGCTACACCTTC
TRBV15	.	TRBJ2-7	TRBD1	CATSRDAGGTYEQYF	TGTGCCACCAGCAGAGACGCAGGGGGAACCTACGAGCAGTACTTC
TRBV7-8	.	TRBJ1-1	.	CASSLGTEAFF	TGTGCCAGCAGCTTGGGCACCGAAGCTTTCTTT
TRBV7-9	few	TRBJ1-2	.	CASSPRPRDGGYTF	TGTGCCAGCAGCCCCCGGCCGAGGGATGGTGGCTACACCTTC
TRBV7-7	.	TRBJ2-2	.	CASSGGDPTNTGELFF	TGTGCCAGCAGCGGAGGGGACCCGACGAACACCGGGGAGCTGTTTTTT
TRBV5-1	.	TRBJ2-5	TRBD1	CASSRPTQGSQETQYF	TGCGCCAGCAGCCGACCAACACAGGGGTCCCAAGAGACCCAGTACTTC
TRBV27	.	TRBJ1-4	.	CASSLSKRGANEKLFF	TGTGCCAGCAGTTTATCGAAGAGGGGGGCTAATGAAAAACTGTTTTTT
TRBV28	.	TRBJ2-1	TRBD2	CASSFAKREGLYNEQFF	TGTGCCAGCAGTTTCGCGAAGCGGGAGGGCCTCTACAATGAGCAGTTCTTC
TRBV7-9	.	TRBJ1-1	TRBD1	CASSLGQGAKTEAFF	TGTGCCAGCAGCTTAGGACAGGGGGCTAAAACTGAAGCTTTCTTT
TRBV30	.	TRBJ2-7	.	CAWMQGHEQYF	TGTGCCTGGATGCAGGGCCACGAGCAGTACTTC
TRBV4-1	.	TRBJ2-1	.	CASSQDPPDYEQFNEQFF	TGCGCCAGCAGCCAAGATCCCCCGGACTATGAGCAATTCAATGAGCAGTTCTTC
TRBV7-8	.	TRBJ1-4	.	CASSPPRAGVSTNEKLFF	TGTGCCAGCAGCCCCCCCAGGGCAGGGGTCTCAACTAATGAAAAACTGTTTTTT
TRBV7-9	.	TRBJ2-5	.	CASSLSGAGRETQYF	TGTGCCAGCAGCTTAAGTGGTGCGGGGCGAGAGACCCAGTACTTC
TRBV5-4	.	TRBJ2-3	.	CASSIGTRVGDPQYF	TGTGCCAGCAGCATAGGGACCCGCGTAGGAGATCCGCAGTATTTT
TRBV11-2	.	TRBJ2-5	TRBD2	CASSFPGRAFETQYF	TGTGCCAGCAGCTTCCCCGGGAGGGCCTTTGAGACCCAGTACTTC
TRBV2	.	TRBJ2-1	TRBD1	CASSAGGSYNEQFF	TGTGCCAGCAGTGCAGGGGGCTCCTACAATGAGCAGTTCTTC
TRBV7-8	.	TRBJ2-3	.	CASSLGVLGRSTDTQYF	TGTGCCAGCAGCTTAGGGGTGTTGGGGCGGAGCACAGATACGCAGTATTTT
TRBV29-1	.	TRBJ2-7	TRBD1	CSVVGQGYHEQYF	TGCAGCGTTGTGGGACAGGGGTACCACGAGCAGTACTTC
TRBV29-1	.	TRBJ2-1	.	CSVTGAYNEQFF	TGCAGCGTGACCGGAGCCTACAATGAGCAGTTCTTC
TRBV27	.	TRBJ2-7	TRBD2	CASRSGTSEWYEQYF	TGTGCCAGCAGGTCTGGGACTAGCGAGTGGTACGAGCAGTACTTC
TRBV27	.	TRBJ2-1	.	CASSPDVSSYNEQFF	TGTGCCAGCAGCCCTGACGTTAGCTCCTACAATGAGCAGTTCTTC
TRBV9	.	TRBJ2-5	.	CASSKGGGTRETQYF	TGTGCCAGCAGCAAAGGAGGCGGGACCCGGGAGACCCAGTACTTC
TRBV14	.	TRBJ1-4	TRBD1	CASSGRQGWNEKLFF	TGTGCCAGCAGCGGACGACAGGGATGGAACGAAAAACTGTTTTTT
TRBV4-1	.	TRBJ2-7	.	CASSQVGPTYEQYF	TGCGCCAGCAGCCAAGTGGGGCCAACCTACGAGCAGTACTTC
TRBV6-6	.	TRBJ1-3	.	CASSYSNSGNTIYF	TGTGCCAGCAGTTATAGTAACTCTGGAAACACCATATATTTT
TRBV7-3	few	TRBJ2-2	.	CASSLMPITGELFF	TGTGCCAGCAGCTTAATGCCGATAACCGGGGAGCTGTTTTTT
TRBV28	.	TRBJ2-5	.	CASSRLARETQYF	TGTGCCAGCAGTCGGCTAGCGCGAGAGACCCAGTACTTC
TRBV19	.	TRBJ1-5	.	CASSMLRVTNQPQHF	TGTGCCAGTAGTATGCTGCGGGTTACCAATCAGCCCCAGCATTTT
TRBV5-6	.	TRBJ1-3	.	CASSPDGSGNTIYF	TGTGCCAGCAGCCCGGACGGATCTGGAAACACCATATATTTT
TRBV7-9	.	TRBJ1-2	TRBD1	CASSLIGTGPLGFDGYTF	TGTGCCAGCAGCTTAATTGGGACAGGTCCTCTGGGTTTTGATGGCTACACCTTC
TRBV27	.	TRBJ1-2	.	CASSFTGTFYGYTF	TGTGCCAGCAGTTTCACAGGGACTTTCTATGGCTACACCTTC
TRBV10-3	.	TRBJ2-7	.	CAISVPGFPEQYF	TGTGCCATCAGTGTACCAGGCTTTCCCGAGCAGTACTTC
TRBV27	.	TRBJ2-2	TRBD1	CASSWTGGTGELFF	TGTGCCAGCAGTTGGACAGGGGGCACCGGGGAGCTGTTTTTT
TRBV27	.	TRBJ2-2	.	CASSYQIQDNTGELFF	TGTGCCAGCAGTTACCAAATTCAAGACAACACCGGGGAGCTGTTTTTT
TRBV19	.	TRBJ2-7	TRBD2	CASRAGGRIYEQYF	TGTGCCAGTAGGGCGGGAGGTCGAATCTACGAGCAGTACTTC
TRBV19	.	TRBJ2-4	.	CASSINVVSQGGDIQYF	TGTGCCAGTAGTATAAATGTCGTTAGTCAGGGTGGGGACATTCAGTACTTC
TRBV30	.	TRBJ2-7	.	CAWSSWHLKSYEQYF	TGTGCCTGGAGTAGTTGGCACCTAAAATCCTACGAGCAGTACTTC
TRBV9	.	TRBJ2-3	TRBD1	CASTPSTGRTDTQYF	TGTGCCAGCACCCCCTCGACAGGGCGCACAGATACGCAGTATTTT
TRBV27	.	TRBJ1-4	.	CASASREGINEKLFF	TGTGCCAGCGCTTCTCGTGAGGGCATTAATGAAAAACTGTTTTTT